Shown below are 31 T cell receptor beta chains from a single sample sequenced in a study of beta chain features in type 1 diabetes. Investigators reverse transcribed all isolated RNA, so they sequenced expressed TCRB transcripts. The assay was immunoSEQ multiplex PCR, and TCRdb's table has in-frame clones only and misses some. The sample records under 400,000 clones, about 15% being singletons. Sequenced: central memory CD4+ T cells from blood. The source is a young man in good health.

A few counts support this clone. V gene TRBV4-3 combines with J gene TRBJ2-3; 15 bases are a match to TRBD2. The CDR3 runs 16 residues. CDR1 and CDR2 (germline): LGHNA, YSLEER. V was clipped by 4 bases and J by 7 bases; unmatched bases: 6. CDR3 region: CASSPRTSGGANTQYF. CDR3 coding DNA: TGCGCCAGCAGCCCGCGGACTAGCGGGGGGGCAAATACGCAGTATTTT.

The chain couples TRBV2 to TRBJ2-1, with TRBD2 matching 11 bases. Germline values: CDR1 SNHLY, CDR2 FYNNEI. Trimming removed 8 bases from V and 6 bases from J; junction bases left unmatched: 12. The CDR3 runs to 16 residues. CDR3 sequence reads: CASHKVGTSGTNEQFF. The CDR3 DNA reads as TGTGCCAGCCATAAGGTGGGGACTAGCGGAACCAATGAGCAGTTCTTC.

A word on this clone: The identical CDR3 is also encoded by other nucleotide sequences in the sample. This chain links TRBV11-3 with TRBJ2-1; no clear D gene. This CDR3 has 12 residues. CDR1 is SGHNT, CDR2 YENEEA, per germline. V lost 0 bases and J lost 6, with 3 bases in between. The CDR3: CASSLDTNEQFF. The CDR3 bases are TGTGCCAGCAGCTTAGATACCAATGAGCAGTTCTTC. The entire variable domain, with the rest obtained from reference TRBV11-3 and TRBJ2-1, is as follows: EAGVVQSPRYKIIEKKQPVAFWCNPISGHNTLYWYLQNLGQGPELLIRYENEEAVDDSQLPKDRFSAERLKGVDSTLKIQPAELGDSAVYLCASSLDTNEQFFGPGTRLTVL.

A note on this clone: Other DNA sequences in this sample translate to the same CDR3. The chain combines TRBV15 with TRBJ2-1; 8 bases map to TRBD2. The germline V gene encodes CDR1 LNHNV and CDR2 YYDKDF (reference sequence). V shed 5 bases, J shed 12 bases, and the junction held 15 bases outside the gene matches. This CDR3 has 15 residues. The CDR3 is CATSPGTRAAGGQFF. CDR3 coding DNA: TGTGCCACCAGCCCAGGGACAAGGGCTGCGGGGGGGCAGTTCTTC.

The rearrangement uses TRBV29-1 and TRBJ2-3, with 7 bases matching TRBD2. There are 13 residues in the CDR3. Germline V gives CDR1 SQVTM, CDR2 ANQGSEA. The V segment lost 3 bases and the J segment 4 bases; nucleotides outside the gene matches: 4. The CDR3 nucleotides are TGCAGCGTTGAGATTGGGGGGGCAGATACGCAGTATTTT. Residues: CSVEIGGADTQYF.

In this sample, this clone turned up many times. V is TRBV4-3 and J is TRBJ2-3; 7 bases are shared with TRBD2. This CDR3 region has 18 residues. The V and J ends lost 0 bases and 6 bases, in that order; junction bases with no gene match: 15. Germline V gene sequence: CDR1 LGHNA, CDR2 YSLEER. DNA for the CDR3: TGCGCCAGCAGCCAAGATCTACTAAGGAGCGGGATTTCTGATACGCAGTATTTT. Amino acids: CASSQDLLRSGISDTQYF.

A few counts support this clone. The V and J genes are TRBV6-6 and TRBJ1-2; 11 nucleotides line up with TRBD1. Per the germline V gene, CDR1 is MNHNY and CDR2 is SVGAGI (reference sequence). The CDR3 spans 14 residues. With 7 bases clipped from V and 4 bases from J, the junction kept 5 bases outside the gene matches. CDR3 DNA: TGTGCCAGCACCCGAGGGACAGGGGGCTATGGCTACACCTTC. Translating it yields CASTRGTGGYGYTF.

This clone was seen more than once but under ten times. Since a much larger clone is just one base distant, this may be a read error. The chain joins TRBV7-2 to TRBJ1-3, with D perhaps matching TRBD1 (5 bases). The CDR3 loop spans 12 amino acids. Germline CDR1 is SGHTA and CDR2 is FQGNSA. Trimming left V 2 bases short and J 7 bases short, with 6 bases between. The CDR3, as DNA: TGTGCCAGCAGCTTACGGGGGAACACCATATATTTT. Its protein product is CASSLRGNTIYF.

The rearrangement links TRBV10-1 to TRBJ1-2; no clear D gene. Trimming removed 6 bases at V and 6 bases at J, with 14 bases between. Germline V lookup: CDR1 WNHNN, CDR2 SYGVQD (reference sequence). This CDR3 spans 13 amino acids. This chain's CDR3 is CASSRDTKNGYTF. The CDR3 bases are TGCGCCAGCAGCCGCGACACCAAGAATGGCTACACCTTC.

A few counts support this clone. The chain recombines TRBV5-6 with TRBJ1-1, with 7 bases matching TRBD1. Germline CDR1 reads SGHDT; CDR2 reads YYEEEE. The V segment lost 2 bases and the J segment 11 bases; nucleotides outside the gene matches: 3. The CDR3 covers 11 residues. CDR3 loop: CASSFDRVAFF. In nucleotides, the CDR3 is TGTGCCAGCAGCTTTGACAGGGTCGCTTTCTTT. Drawing the rest from reference TRBV5-6 and TRBJ1-1, the complete variable domain is DAGVTQSPTHLIKTRGQQVTLRCSPKSGHDTVSWYQQALGQGPQFIFQYYEEEERQRGNFPDRFSGHQFPNYSSELNVNALLLGDSALYLCASSFDRVAFFGQGTRLTVV.

This clone was observed a few times. The CDR3 bases are TGTGCCAGCAGCCAGCGACGAGGTGAGCAGTTCTTC. Translation: CASSQRRGEQFF. The rearrangement uses TRBV9 and TRBJ2-1, with D hard to call. This CDR3 has 12 amino acids. CDR1 is SGDLS, CDR2 YYNGEE, per germline. V lost 4 bases and J lost 9, with 11 bases in between.

This clone was seen more than once but under ten times. This chain uses TRBV9 with TRBJ1-2; 7 bases line up with TRBD1. CDR1 is SGDLS, CDR2 YYNGEE, per germline. This CDR3 has 14 amino acids. Trimming took 4 bases from V and 8 from J; bases not matched to a gene: 11. Here the CDR3 reads CASSRDRGLSGYTF. The CDR3 region has the DNA TGTGCCAGCAGCCGGGACAGAGGACTCAGCGGCTACACCTTC.

The genes are TRBV6-5 and TRBJ2-1; no firm D call. Germline assignment: CDR1 MNHEY and CDR2 SVGAGI. The CDR3 totals 11 residues. Trimming pared 3 bases from V and 8 bases from J, leaving 5 bases between. CDR3 amino acids: CASSYVDEQFF. CDR3 in DNA: TGTGCCAGCAGTTATGTGGATGAGCAGTTCTTC.

This clone showed up just a few times. At one end the junction does not follow the germline gene, possibly because of a read error. The V and J genes are TRBV10-3 and TRBJ1-5; D unresolved. The CDR3 covers 13 residues. Germline V gives CDR1 ENHRY, CDR2 SYGVKD. The CDR3 protein is CASSYPQPQPQHF. CDR3 coding DNA: TGTGCCAGCAGTTACCCCCAGCCGCAGCCCCAGCATTTT.

The V and J genes are TRBV25-1 and TRBJ1-3, with TRBD1 matching 9 bases. V lost 5 bases, J lost 4 bases, and 6 bases stayed unmatched. Germline loops: CDR1 MGHDK, CDR2 SYGVNS. The CDR3 sequence is 15 residues long. CDR3 bases: TGTGCCAGCAGTCAAGGTGGGACAGGGGGAAACACCATATATTTT. It is translated as CASSQGGTGGNTIYF. The variable domain in full, with the rest retrieved from reference TRBV25-1 and TRBJ1-3, is EADIYQTPRYLVIGTGKKITLECSQTMGHDKMYWYQQDPGMELHLIHYSYGVNSTEKGDLSSESTVSRIRTEHFPLTLESARPSHTSQYLCASSQGGTGGNTIYFGEGSWLTVV.

Ten or more counts support this clone. The chain is built from TRBV18 and TRBJ1-3, with D perhaps TRBD1 (6 bases). Trimming removed 0 bases from V and 9 bases from J, with 15 bases in between. Germline CDR1 is KGHSH and CDR2 is LQKENI. The CDR3 is 15 residues long. The CDR3 spells CASSPPGQSGGTIYF. For the CDR3, the DNA is TGTGCCAGCTCACCACCGGGACAATCGGGAGGCACCATATATTTT.

This clone showed up just a few times. The genes are TRBV12-5 and TRBJ1-1, with D tentatively TRBD1 (6 bases). Germline loops: CDR1 LGHNT, CDR2 FRNRAP. This CDR3 contains 14 residues. V lost 7 bases and J 4 bases, leaving 16 bases between the germline ends. The CDR3 coding sequence is TGTGCTAGTGTTCCAGGGGAGGTGGCCACTGAAGCTTTCTTT. This codes for CASVPGEVATEAFF.

V gene TRBV9 combines with J gene TRBJ2-2, with 7 positions matching TRBD1. Germline V gene sequence: CDR1 SGDLS, CDR2 YYNGEE. The CDR3 has 15 residues. Trimming at V came to 1 base and at J to 5 bases, leaving 5 bases not matched to a gene. The CDR3 sequence is CASSVPSGGTGELFF. The CDR3 DNA reads TGTGCCAGCAGCGTACCGTCAGGGGGTACCGGGGAGCTGTTTTTT. Complete variable domain (other parts from reference TRBV9 and TRBJ2-2): DSGVTQTPKHLITATGQRVTLRCSPRSGDLSVYWYQQSLDQGLQFLIQYYNGEERAKGNILERFSAQQFPDLHSELNLSSLELGDSALYFCASSVPSGGTGELFFGEGSRLTVL.

This clone was seen more than once but under ten times. The chain carries TRBV6-6 and TRBJ1-4, with D uncertain. The germline CDR1 and CDR2 sequences are MNHNY and SVGAGI (reference sequence). CDR3 size: 13 residues. V lost 8 bases, J lost 8 bases, and 15 bases lay in between. The CDR3 DNA sequence: TGTGCCAGCGCCCGGGAGAGAAAAGAAAAACTGTTTTTT. Translating gives CASARERKEKLFF.

V is TRBV7-6 and J is TRBJ2-7; possibly TRBD1 or TRBD2 for D (6 bases each). In germline, CDR1 is SGHVS, CDR2 FNYEAQ. V lost 1 base to trimming and J lost 4 bases, with 11 bases between them. The CDR3 consists of 14 residues. The CDR3 is CASSLGPGAYEQYF. CDR3 in DNA: TGTGCCAGCAGCTTAGGACCGGGGGCATACGAGCAGTACTTC.

This chain links TRBV7-2 with TRBJ2-3; D is undetermined. The ends were cut back, 1 base at V and 2 bases at J, with 4 bases in the middle. The CDR3 consists of 13 residues. The germline V gene has CDR1 SGHTA and CDR2 FQGNSA. The CDR3 loop is CASSLDHTDTQYF. In DNA, the CDR3 is TGTGCCAGCAGCTTAGACCACACAGATACGCAGTATTTT.

This chain links TRBV18 with TRBJ2-1; D is uncertain. The germline V gene has CDR1 KGHSH and CDR2 LQKENI. Trimming pared 0 bases from V and 1 base from J, leaving 7 bases between. This CDR3 spans 15 amino acids. This CDR3 reads CASSPPTGSYNEQFF. CDR3 DNA sequence: TGTGCCAGCTCACCACCGACCGGGTCCTACAATGAGCAGTTCTTC.

This clone turned up a few times. V usage is TRBV4-3 and J usage is TRBJ2-1; no firm D call. The germline CDR1 and CDR2 sequences are LGHNA and YSLEER. Trimming removed 0 bases from V and 9 bases from J, with 21 bases in between. The CDR3 covers 17 residues. DNA for the CDR3: TGCGCCAGCAGCCAAGATTATGGCTATGGCGGCAGGAGTGAGCAGTTCTTC. This translates into CASSQDYGYGGRSEQFF.

This chain connects TRBV4-2 to TRBJ2-7, with 11 bases that match TRBD1. From germline, CDR1 is LGHNA and CDR2 YNFKEQ. The CDR3 contains 15 residues. The trim removed 1 base at V and 2 bases at J, leaving 1 base unmatched. The CDR3 coding sequence is TGTGCCAGCAGCCAAGGGACAGGGGGCACCTACGAGCAGTACGTC. This encodes CASSQGTGGTYEQYV.

This clone was observed many times. The rearrangement joins TRBV10-3 to TRBJ2-2, with D perhaps matching TRBD2 (5 bases). With 6 bases removed from V and 1 base from J, the gap between germline ends came to 15 bases. The CDR3 is made up of 16 amino acids. Germline V lookup: CDR1 ENHRY, CDR2 SYGVKD. The chain's CDR3 is CAISRGRVQNTGELFF. The CDR3 DNA sequence: TGTGCCATCAGCCGAGGGCGGGTCCAGAACACCGGGGAGCTGTTTTTT.

This clone was seen many times. The chain recombines TRBV18 with TRBJ2-4, with a possible D match to TRBD1 (6 bases). The CDR3 covers 15 residues. Germline V CDR1 and CDR2: KGHSH, LQKENI. Trimming took 6 bases from V and 0 from J, leaving 12 bases between them. The CDR3 loop is CASSSWGLAKNIQYF. The CDR3 DNA follows: TGTGCCAGCTCCTCGTGGGGGCTAGCCAAAAACATTCAGTACTTC.

This sequence joins TRBV11-3 and TRBJ2-1; a weak D match, TRBD2 (6 bases). The germline V gene encodes CDR1 SGHNT and CDR2 YENEEA. Between the trimmed V and J ends, which lost 0 bases and 14 bases, there was a span of 11 bases. The CDR3 covers 12 residues. The CDR3: CASSLEGREEFF. CDR3 coding DNA: TGTGCCAGCAGCTTAGAGGGCAGGGAGGAGTTCTTC.

The gene calls are TRBV2 and TRBJ1-2; possible D gene TRBD1, 5 bases. Germline V gives CDR1 SNHLY, CDR2 FYNNEI. The length of the CDR3 is 13 residues. V lost 4 bases and J 4 bases, leaving 10 bases between the germline ends. The CDR3: CASSGGAIYGYTF. CDR3 nucleotide sequence: TGTGCCAGCAGTGGAGGGGCCATCTATGGCTACACCTTC.

This clone has a handful of counts. The rearrangement links TRBV27 to TRBJ2-1, with TRBD2 identical over 9 bases. The V gene's germline CDR1 is MNHEY and CDR2 SMNVEV (reference sequence). The CDR3 runs to 15 residues. The ends lost 7 bases at V and 6 bases at J; junction bases unmatched: 10. The CDR3: CASNVLAGVSNEQFF. In DNA, the CDR3 is TGTGCCAGCAACGTCTTAGCGGGAGTATCCAATGAGCAGTTCTTC.

The chain is built from TRBV11-3 and TRBJ1-2, with 11 bases identical to TRBD1. Germline V gene sequence: CDR1 SGHNT, CDR2 YENEEA. The CDR3 extends over 15 amino acids. J was trimmed by 4 bases and V by 1 base; bases with no gene match: 2. In DNA, the CDR3 is TGTGCCAGCAGCTTAGCCGGGACAGGGGGCTATGGCTACACCTTC. Amino acid sequence: CASSLAGTGGYGYTF.

The V and J genes are TRBV7-8 and TRBJ2-5; D is perhaps TRBD2 (6 bases). There are 13 residues in the CDR3. CDR1 SGHVS and CDR2 FQNEAQ come from the germline V gene. Trimming stripped 3 bases from V and 1 base from J, with 6 bases between. The CDR3 reads CASSLGLQETQYF. The DNA of the CDR3 is TGTGCCAGCAGCTTGGGACTCCAAGAGACCCAGTACTTC.